The clone carrying this TCR beta chain was counted at least ten times. Its specificity is unknown. This record belongs to a study of T cell repertoires in cytomegalovirus infection. At the level of the study: Public TCR beta signatures indicated both CMV infection and matching HLA type. Notes on the study in general: There were carriers of CMV plus the relevant HLA, and cumulative public TCR beta family frequency identified them. Dominating the ex vivo response were TCR beta clonotypes that were CMV-specific and HLA-C-restricted.

A single record per CDR3 protein comes from TCRdb applying MiXCR to the reads. This sample has roughly 320,000 distinct CDR3 sequences, with 9% to 9.5% found just once. This CDR3 spans 13 amino acids. Between the trimmed V and J ends, which lost 6 bases and 4 bases, there was a span of 12 bases. Looked up from germline, CDR1 is LNHDA and CDR2 is SQIVND (reference sequence). This TCR came from a human donor in good health (CMV status not recorded). Some clones in this sample may be carry-over from other donors' samples. V and J are TRBV19 and TRBJ1-2; D possibly corresponds to TRBD1 (6 bases). The material sequenced was PBMCs. The DNA of the CDR3 is TGTGCCAGTAGGGACAGTTCGCTCTATGGCTACACCTTC. It is translated as CASRDSSLYGYTF.